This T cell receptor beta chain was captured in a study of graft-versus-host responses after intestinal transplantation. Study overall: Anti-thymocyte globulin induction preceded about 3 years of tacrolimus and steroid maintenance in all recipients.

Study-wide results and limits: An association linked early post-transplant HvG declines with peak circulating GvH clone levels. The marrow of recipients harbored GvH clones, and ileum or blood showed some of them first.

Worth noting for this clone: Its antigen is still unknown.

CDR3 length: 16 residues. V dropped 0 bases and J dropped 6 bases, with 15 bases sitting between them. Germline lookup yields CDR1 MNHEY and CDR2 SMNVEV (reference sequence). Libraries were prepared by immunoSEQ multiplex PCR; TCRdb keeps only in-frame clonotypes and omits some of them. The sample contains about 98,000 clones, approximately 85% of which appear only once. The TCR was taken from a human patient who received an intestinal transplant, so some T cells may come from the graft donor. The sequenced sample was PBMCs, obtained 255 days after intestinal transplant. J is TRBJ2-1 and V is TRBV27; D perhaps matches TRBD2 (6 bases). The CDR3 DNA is TGTGCCAGCAGTTTATCGTGGGGGGTTCCGGGCAATGAGCAGTTCTTC. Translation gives CASSLSWGVPGNEQFF.